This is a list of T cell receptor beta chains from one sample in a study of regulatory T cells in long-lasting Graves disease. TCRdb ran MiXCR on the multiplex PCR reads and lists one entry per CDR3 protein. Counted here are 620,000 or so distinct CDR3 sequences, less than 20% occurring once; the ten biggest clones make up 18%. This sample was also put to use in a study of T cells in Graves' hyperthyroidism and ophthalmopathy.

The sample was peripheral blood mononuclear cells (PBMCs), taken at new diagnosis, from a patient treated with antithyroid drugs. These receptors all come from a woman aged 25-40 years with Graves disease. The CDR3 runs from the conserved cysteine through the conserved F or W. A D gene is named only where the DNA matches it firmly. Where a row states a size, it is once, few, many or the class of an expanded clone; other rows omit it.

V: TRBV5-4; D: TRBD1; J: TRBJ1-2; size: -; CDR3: CASSSGTDVGGYTF; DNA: TGTGCCAGCAGCTCCGGGACAGACGTCGGGGGCTACACCTTC
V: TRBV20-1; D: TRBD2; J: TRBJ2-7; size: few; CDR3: CSAWDYLDEQYF; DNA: TGCAGCGCTTGGGACTACCTTGACGAGCAGTACTTC
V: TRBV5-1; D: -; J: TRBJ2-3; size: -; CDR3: CASSSKVGTTDTQYF; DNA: TGCGCCAGCAGCTCTAAAGTGGGAACCACAGATACGCAGTATTTT
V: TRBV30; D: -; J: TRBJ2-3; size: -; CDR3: CAWSHRGGTQYF; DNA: TGTGCCTGGAGTCATCGCGGAGGTACGCAGTATTTT
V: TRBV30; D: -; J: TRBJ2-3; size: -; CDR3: CACQGVGSKIDTQYF; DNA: TGTGCCTGTCAAGGTGTGGGGTCTAAGATAGATACGCAGTATTTT
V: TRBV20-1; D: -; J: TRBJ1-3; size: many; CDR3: CSARDIRGSSGNTIYF; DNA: TGCAGTGCTAGAGATATCCGAGGGAGCTCTGGAAACACCATATATTTT
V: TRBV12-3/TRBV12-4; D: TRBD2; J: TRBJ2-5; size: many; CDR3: CASNLGTSQETQYF; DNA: TGTGCCAGCAACCTAGGGACTAGCCAAGAGACCCAGTACTTC
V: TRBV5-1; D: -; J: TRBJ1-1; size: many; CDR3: CASSLEIRGAEAFF; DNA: TGCGCCAGCAGTTTAGAGATTAGGGGAGCTGAAGCTTTCTTT
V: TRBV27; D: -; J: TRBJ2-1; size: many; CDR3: CASSYIDRSTYNEQFF; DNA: TGTGCCAGCAGTTATATTGACAGGTCTACCTACAATGAGCAGTTCTTC
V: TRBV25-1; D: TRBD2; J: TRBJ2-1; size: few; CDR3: CASSSLWTSNEQFF; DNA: TGTGCCAGCAGTTCTCTCTGGACTAGCAATGAGCAGTTCTTC
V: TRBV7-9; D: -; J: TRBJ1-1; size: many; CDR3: CASSLGVSNTEAFF; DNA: TGTGCCAGCAGCTTGGGGGTCTCGAACACTGAAGCTTTCTTT
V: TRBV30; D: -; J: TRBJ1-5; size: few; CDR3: CAWSKDVQPQHF; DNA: TGTGCCTGGAGCAAGGACGTCCAGCCCCAGCATTTT
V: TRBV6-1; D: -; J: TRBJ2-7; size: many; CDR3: CASMSDSYEQYF; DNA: TGTGCCAGCATGTCAGACTCCTACGAGCAGTACTTC
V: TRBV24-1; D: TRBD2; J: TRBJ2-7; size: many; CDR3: CATSDPGRSTGGTYEQYF; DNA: TGTGCCACCAGTGACCCGGGGAGGTCAACGGGGGGAACCTACGAGCAGTACTTC
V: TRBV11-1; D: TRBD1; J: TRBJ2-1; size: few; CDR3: CASSSSGTEYNEQFF; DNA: TGTGCCAGCAGCTCCTCCGGGACAGAATACAATGAGCAGTTCTTC
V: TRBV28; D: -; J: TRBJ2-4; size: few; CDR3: CASSAWRGKNIQYF; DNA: TGTGCCAGCTCAGCGTGGCGTGGGAAAAACATTCAGTACTTC
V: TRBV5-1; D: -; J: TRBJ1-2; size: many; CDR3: CASSLLGGPGYGYTF; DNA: TGCGCCAGCAGCTTGCTGGGGGGGCCTGGATATGGCTACACCTTC
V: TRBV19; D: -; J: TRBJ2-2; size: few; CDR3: CASSEGRTNTGELFF; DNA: TGTGCCAGTAGTGAGGGACGGACCAACACCGGGGAGCTGTTTTTT
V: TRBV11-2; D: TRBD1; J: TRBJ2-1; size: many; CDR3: CASSLVQGPYNEQFF; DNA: TGTGCCAGCAGCTTAGTACAGGGGCCCTACAATGAGCAGTTCTTC
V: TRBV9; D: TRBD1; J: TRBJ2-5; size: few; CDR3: CASSVGQGANQETQYF; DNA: TGTGCCAGCAGCGTAGGCCAGGGGGCGAACCAAGAGACCCAGTACTTC
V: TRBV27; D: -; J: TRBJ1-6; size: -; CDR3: CASSFRGSGNSPLHF; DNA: TGTGCCAGCAGTTTTCGGGGATCGGGTAATTCACCCCTCCACTTT
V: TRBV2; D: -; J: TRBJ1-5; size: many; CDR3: CASKGYSNQPQHF; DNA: TGTGCCAGCAAGGGGTATAGCAATCAGCCCCAGCATTTT
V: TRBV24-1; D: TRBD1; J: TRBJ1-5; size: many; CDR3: CATGDRGLNQPQHF; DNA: TGTGCCACCGGGGACAGGGGGCTGAATCAGCCCCAGCATTTT
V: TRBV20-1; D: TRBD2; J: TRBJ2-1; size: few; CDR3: CSASTSGSNVREQFF; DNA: TGCAGTGCTAGCACTAGCGGGAGCAATGTCAGGGAGCAGTTCTTC
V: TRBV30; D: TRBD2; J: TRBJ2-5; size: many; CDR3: CAWRTSGRQETQYF; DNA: TGTGCCTGGAGAACTAGCGGACGCCAAGAGACCCAGTACTTC
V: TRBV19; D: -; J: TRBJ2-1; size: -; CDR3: CASSSGKGYNEQFF; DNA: TGTGCCAGTTCGAGCGGAAAGGGGTACAATGAGCAGTTCTTC
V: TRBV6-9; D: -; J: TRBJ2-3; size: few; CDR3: CASSYSRRLSGCTDTQYF; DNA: TGTGCCAGCAGTTACTCCCGCCGATTGAGCGGCTGCACAGATACGCAGTATTTT
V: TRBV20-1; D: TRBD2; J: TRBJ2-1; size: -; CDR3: CSARFGLADNEQFF; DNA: TGCAGTGCTAGATTCGGACTAGCGGACAATGAGCAGTTCTTC
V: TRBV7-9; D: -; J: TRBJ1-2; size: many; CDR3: CASSKGPNNYGYTF; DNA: TGTGCCAGCAGCAAAGGACCGAATAACTATGGCTACACCTTC
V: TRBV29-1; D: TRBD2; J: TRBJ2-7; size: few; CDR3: CSVAGTMGYEQYF; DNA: TGCAGCGTTGCCGGGACTATGGGCTACGAGCAGTACTTC
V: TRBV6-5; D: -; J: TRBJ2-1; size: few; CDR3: CASSYRRQGGPYNEQFF; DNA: TGTGCCAGCAGTTACAGGAGACAGGGAGGACCCTACAATGAGCAGTTCTTC
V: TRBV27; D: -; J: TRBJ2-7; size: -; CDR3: CASGSSSYEQYF; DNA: TGTGCCAGTGGGTCGAGCTCCTACGAGCAGTACTTC
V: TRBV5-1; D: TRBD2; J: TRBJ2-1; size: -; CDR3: CASSLLTGGWVNEQFF; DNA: TGCGCCAGCAGCTTGCTCACGGGAGGCTGGGTCAATGAGCAGTTCTTC
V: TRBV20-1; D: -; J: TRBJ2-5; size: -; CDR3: CSARDFRGETQYF; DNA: TGCAGTGCTAGAGACTTCCGGGGAGAGACCCAGTACTTC
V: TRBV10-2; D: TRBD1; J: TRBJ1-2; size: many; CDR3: CASSYRGGYTF; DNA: TGTGCCAGCAGTTACAGGGGGGGCTACACCTTC
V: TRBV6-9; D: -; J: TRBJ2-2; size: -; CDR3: CASSYYSRGRAGTITTNTGELFF; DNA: TGTGCCAGCAGTTACTACAGTAGAGGTCGGGCCGGGACGATCACCACGAACACCGGGGAGCTGTTTTTT
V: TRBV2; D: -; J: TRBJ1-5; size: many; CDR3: CASSATGTSRSNQPQHF; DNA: TGTGCCAGCAGTGCAACCGGGACATCTCGTAGCAATCAGCCCCAGCATTTT
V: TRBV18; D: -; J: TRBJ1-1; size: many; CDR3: CASSLPQGDNTEAFF; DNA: TGTGCCAGCTCACTCCCACAGGGAGATAACACTGAAGCTTTCTTT
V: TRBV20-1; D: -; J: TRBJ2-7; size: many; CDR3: CSASRLNKLYEQYF; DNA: TGCAGTGCTAGTAGACTGAACAAACTCTACGAGCAGTACTTC
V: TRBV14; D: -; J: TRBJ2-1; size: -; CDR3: CASSQGQGFNEQFF; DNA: TGTGCCAGCAGCCAAGGTCAGGGCTTCAATGAGCAGTTCTTC
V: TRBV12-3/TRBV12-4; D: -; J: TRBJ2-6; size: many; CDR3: CASSFLVSGANVLTF; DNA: TGTGCCAGCAGTTTTTTGGTCTCCGGGGCCAACGTCCTGACTTTC
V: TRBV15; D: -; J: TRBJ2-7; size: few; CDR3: CATSRDWEKRREQYF; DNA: TGTGCCACCAGCAGAGACTGGGAGAAACGGCGCGAGCAGTACTTC
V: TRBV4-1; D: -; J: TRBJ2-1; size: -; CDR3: CASSQQGPNSAEQFF; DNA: TGCGCCAGCAGCCAACAGGGACCCAATTCAGCCGAGCAGTTCTTC
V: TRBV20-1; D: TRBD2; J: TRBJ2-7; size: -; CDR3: CSAKAVGRGGAYEQYF; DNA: TGCAGTGCTAAGGCGGTAGGGCGGGGGGGGGCCTACGAGCAGTACTTC
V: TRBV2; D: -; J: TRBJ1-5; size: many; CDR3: CASKGGTVANQPQHF; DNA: TGTGCCAGCAAGGGGGGAACAGTAGCCAATCAGCCCCAGCATTTT
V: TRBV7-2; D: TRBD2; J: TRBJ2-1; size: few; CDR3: CASSWGLANRHEQFF; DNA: TGTGCCAGCAGCTGGGGACTAGCGAATAGGCATGAGCAGTTCTTC
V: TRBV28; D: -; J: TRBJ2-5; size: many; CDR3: CASGYRGGETQYF; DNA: TGTGCCAGCGGTTACAGGGGGGGGGAGACCCAGTACTTC
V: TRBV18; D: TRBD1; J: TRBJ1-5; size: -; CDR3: CASSPLRQGSTDTQHF; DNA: TGTGCCAGCTCACCGTTGAGACAGGGGTCCACAGATACGCAGCATTTT
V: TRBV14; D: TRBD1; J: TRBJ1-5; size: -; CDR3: CASNPEGLRTGNQPQHF; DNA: TGTGCCAGCAACCCCGAGGGCCTAAGGACAGGAAATCAGCCCCAGCATTTT
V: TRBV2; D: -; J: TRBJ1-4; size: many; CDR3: CASSGGHASEKLFF; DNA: TGTGCCAGCAGTGGTGGCCACGCTTCGGAAAAACTGTTTTTT
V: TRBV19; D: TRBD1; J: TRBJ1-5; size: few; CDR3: CASSIAVDRDRGDQPQHF; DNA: TGTGCCAGTAGTATAGCGGTTGACCGGGACAGGGGAGATCAGCCCCAGCATTTT
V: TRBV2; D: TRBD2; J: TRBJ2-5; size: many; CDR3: CASSAGTSGNQETQYF; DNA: TGTGCCAGCAGCGCAGGGACTAGCGGGAACCAAGAGACCCAGTACTTC
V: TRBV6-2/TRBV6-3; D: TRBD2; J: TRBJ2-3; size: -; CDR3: CASSPSLAGGTDTQYF; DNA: TGTGCCAGCAGCCCATCTCTAGCGGGAGGTACAGATACGCAGTATTTT
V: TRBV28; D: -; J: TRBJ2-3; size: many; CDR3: CASSSRRGDSHPNPQRYSTDTQYF; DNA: TGTGCCAGCAGTTCAAGACGCGGGGACAGCCATCCTAATCCACAGCGTTACTCCACAGATACGCAGTATTTT
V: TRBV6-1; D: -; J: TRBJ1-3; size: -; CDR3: CASSEDLGYGNTIYF; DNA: TGTGCCAGCAGTGAAGATTTAGGTTACGGAAACACCATATATTTT
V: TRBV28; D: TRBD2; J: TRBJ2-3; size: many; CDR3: CASSLSTTGLAGTDTQYF; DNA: TGTGCCAGCAGTTTATCTACAACGGGACTAGCGGGCACAGATACGCAGTATTTT
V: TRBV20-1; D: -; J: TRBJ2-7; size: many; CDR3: CSASSEGRGEQYF; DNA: TGCAGTGCTAGCTCGGAGGGGCGGGGCGAGCAGTACTTC
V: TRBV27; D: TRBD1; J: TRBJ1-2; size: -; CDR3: CASSWGTGGALGYTF; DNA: TGTGCCAGCAGTTGGGGGACAGGGGGCGCGTTGGGCTACACCTTC
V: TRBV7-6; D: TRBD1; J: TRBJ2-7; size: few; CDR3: CASSRGQVSYEQYF; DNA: TGTGCCAGCAGCCGTGGACAGGTCTCCTACGAGCAGTACTTC